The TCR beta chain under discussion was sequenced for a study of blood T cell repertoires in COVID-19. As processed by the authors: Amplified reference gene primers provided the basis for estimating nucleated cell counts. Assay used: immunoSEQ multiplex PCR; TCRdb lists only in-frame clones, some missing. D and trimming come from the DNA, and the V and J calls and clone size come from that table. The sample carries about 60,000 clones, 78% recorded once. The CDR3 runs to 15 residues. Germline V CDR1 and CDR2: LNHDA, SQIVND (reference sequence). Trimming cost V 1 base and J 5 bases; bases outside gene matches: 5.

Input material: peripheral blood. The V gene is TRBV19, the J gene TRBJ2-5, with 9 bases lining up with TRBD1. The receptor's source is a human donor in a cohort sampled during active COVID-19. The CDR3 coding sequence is TGTGCCAGTAGTATAGGGGGACAGGGAAGGGAGACCCAGTACTTC. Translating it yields CASSIGGQGRETQYF.